The 25 T cell receptor beta chains reported below all come from one sample, sequenced in a study of blood T cell repertoires in COVID-19. The method was immunoSEQ multiplex PCR; TCRdb's version includes in-frame clones alone and lacks a portion of them. The profile shows 360,000 or so clones, around 86% of them singletons. Source material: PBMCs or T cells enriched from blood (not recorded which). The receptor source for this set is a woman aged 45-60 years who had recovered from COVID-19.

This chain uses TRBV6-1 with TRBJ1-2; D may be TRBD1 (6 bases). V dropped 3 bases and J dropped 7 bases, with 15 bases sitting between them. This CDR3 contains 14 residues. Germline V lookup: CDR1 MNHNS, CDR2 SASEGT. The CDR3 here is CASSDQGARGGYTF. The CDR3 DNA sequence: TGTGCCAGCAGTGACCAGGGCGCCAGGGGTGGCTACACCTTC.

The chain joins TRBV5-1 to TRBJ2-7; TRBD1 matches 10 bases. The CDR3 extends over 14 amino acids. V was clipped by 4 bases and J by 3 bases; unmatched bases: 4. CDR1 and CDR2 from the germline V gene are SGHRS and YFSETQ. The CDR3 loop reads CASSRTGGGYEQYF. CDR3 DNA: TGCGCCAGCAGCCGGACAGGGGGAGGCTACGAGCAGTACTTC. The variable domain in full, with the rest retrieved from reference TRBV5-1 and TRBJ2-7, is KAGVTQTPRYLIKTRGQQVTLSCSPISGHRSVSWYQQTPGQGLQFLFEYFSETQRNKGNFPGRFSGRQFSNSRSEMNVSTLELGDSALYLCASSRTGGGYEQYFGPGTRLTVT.

This chain connects TRBV7-2 to TRBJ1-1; D possibly corresponds to TRBD1 (5 bases). The V end lost 5 bases, the J end lost 11 bases, and 12 bases lay between the germline ends. CDR3 length: 11 residues. In germline, CDR1 is SGHTA, CDR2 FQGNSA. The CDR3 reads CASSPGLGAFF. CDR3 DNA sequence: TGTGCCAGCAGCCCGGGACTTGGGGCTTTCTTT.

The J gene is TRBJ1-1, the V gene TRBV7-8; D gene uncertain. The CDR3 runs to 16 residues. Germline V lookup: CDR1 SGHVS, CDR2 FQNEAQ. Trimming left V 5 bases short and J 4 bases short, with 20 bases between. CDR3 nucleotide sequence: TGTGCCAGCAGCCCAAGACTGGACTTAACGGGCACTGAAGCTTTCTTT. This codes for CASSPRLDLTGTEAFF.

This clone was recorded once. The J gene is TRBJ2-1, the V gene TRBV9; 13 nucleotides match TRBD2. Germline loops: CDR1 SGDLS, CDR2 YYNGEE. The CDR3 runs 18 residues. V gave up 7 bases and J gave up 8 bases; unmatched junction bases: 18. CDR3 protein: CASRPSTSGGSKSHEQFF. CDR3 nucleotide sequence: TGTGCCAGCCGACCATCGACTAGCGGGGGGAGTAAGTCTCATGAGCAGTTCTTC.

This clone turned up a few times. The V call is TRBV10-3, the J call TRBJ2-1; 9 bases line up with TRBD2. The CDR3 is 17 residues long. V lost 2 bases to trimming and J lost 7 bases; unmatched junction nucleotides: 12. Germline lookup yields CDR1 ENHRY and CDR2 SYGVKD. CDR3 sequence reads: CAISEKAGGLMVNEQFF. The CDR3, as DNA: TGTGCCATCAGTGAGAAAGCGGGGGGTCTTATGGTGAATGAGCAGTTCTTC.

This chain connects TRBV6-5 to TRBJ2-7; 7 nucleotides align to TRBD1. Looked up from germline, CDR1 is MNHEY and CDR2 is SVGAGI. Trimming took 5 bases from V and 4 from J; bases not matched to a gene: 8. The CDR3 covers 14 residues. CDR3 sequence reads: CASSPAGTDYEQYF. CDR3 nucleotides: TGTGCCAGCAGTCCGGCCGGGACAGATTACGAGCAGTACTTC.

This sequence joins TRBV5-4 and TRBJ1-2; 7 bases align to TRBD1. Germline lookup yields CDR1 SGHNT and CDR2 YYREEE (reference sequence). Trimming at V came to 4 bases and at J to 5 bases, leaving 17 bases not matched to a gene. The CDR3 length is 17 residues. The CDR3 region has the DNA TGTGCCAGCAGCCCCGGGACAGAGGTTGGGGTGGGATATGGCTACACCTTC. Its protein is CASSPGTEVGVGYGYTF.

In its sample, this clone was seen once. The V and J genes are TRBV18 and TRBJ1-2; TRBD1 aligns across 8 bases. Germline V gene sequence: CDR1 KGHSH, CDR2 LQKENI. V gave up 5 bases and J gave up 6 bases; unmatched junction bases: 2. The length of the CDR3 is 12 residues. The CDR3 bases are TGTGCCAGCTCATCGACAGGGGATGGCTACACCTTC. Its protein product is CASSSTGDGYTF.

This clone was seen just once. The rearrangement uses TRBV19 and TRBJ1-5; no firm D call. Trimming stripped 0 bases from V and 3 bases from J, with 9 bases between. This CDR3 has 15 amino acids. Germline loops: CDR1 LNHDA, CDR2 SQIVND (reference sequence). Here the CDR3 DNA reads TGTGCCAGTAGTATAGACCACACCAACAATCAGCCCCAGCATTTT. This sequence encodes CASSIDHTNNQPQHF. The full variable domain, rest sourced from reference TRBV19 and TRBJ1-5, is DGGITQSPKYLFRKEGQNVTLSCEQNLNHDAMYWYRQDPGQGLRLIYYSQIVNDFQKGDIAEGYSVSREKKESFPLTVTSAQKNPTAFYLCASSIDHTNNQPQHFGDGTRLSIL.

CDR3 amino acids: CAWSVRQGAPNEQFF. In DNA form, the CDR3 reads TGTGCCTGGAGTGTACGACAGGGGGCGCCCAATGAGCAGTTCTTC. The chain has TRBV30 and TRBJ2-1; 10 nucleotides line up with TRBD1. The CDR3 extends over 15 amino acids. Germline assignment: CDR1 GTSNPN and CDR2 SVGIG (reference sequence). The J segment lost 6 bases and the V segment lost 0 bases, leaving 5 bases of the junction unmatched.

The gene calls are TRBV19 and TRBJ2-1; 8 positions match TRBD2. Germline V gives CDR1 LNHDA, CDR2 SQIVND (reference sequence). This CDR3 is 15 amino acids long. J was trimmed by 5 bases and V by 8 bases; bases with no gene match: 11. CDR3 nucleotide sequence: TGTGCCAGTCAGTTTAGCGGGATCGTCAACAATGAGCAGTTCTTC. This gives the protein CASQFSGIVNNEQFF. The variable domain in full, completed from reference TRBV19 and TRBJ2-1, reads DGGITQSPKYLFRKEGQNVTLSCEQNLNHDAMYWYRQDPGQGLRLIYYSQIVNDFQKGDIAEGYSVSREKKESFPLTVTSAQKNPTAFYLCASQFSGIVNNEQFFGPGTRLTVL.

The rearrangement links TRBV10-3 to TRBJ1-2; 12 positions agree with TRBD1. The CDR3 runs to 15 residues. Germline V CDR1 and CDR2: ENHRY, SYGVKD. After removal of 6 bases from V and 7 bases from J, the junction contained 9 bases not matched to a gene. In DNA form, the CDR3 reads TGTGCCATCAGCAGACCGGGACAGGGGGCGGGTGGCTACACCTTC. Its translation is CAISRPGQGAGGYTF.

The chain joins TRBV19 to TRBJ1-2; TRBD1 aligns across 8 bases. V was pared by 4 bases and J by 4 bases, with 8 bases of the junction left unmatched. The length of the CDR3 is 15 residues. Germline V gene lookup returns CDR1 LNHDA and CDR2 SQIVND (reference sequence). CDR3 region: CASSKDRVPSYGYTF. The CDR3 DNA is TGTGCCAGTAGTAAGGACAGGGTCCCGTCCTATGGCTACACCTTC.

This clone was seen a few times. The chain is built from TRBV5-1 and TRBJ1-6; maybe TRBD1 (6 bases). The V end was cut by 0 bases, the J end by 7 bases, with 8 bases between. This CDR3 spans 14 amino acids. Germline V lookup: CDR1 SGHRS, CDR2 YFSETQ. The CDR3 bases are TGCGCCAGCAGCTTGGGAACAGGGAATTCACCCCTCCACTTT. It encodes CASSLGTGNSPLHF.

V usage is TRBV30 and J usage is TRBJ2-3; tentatively, D is TRBD1 (5 bases). This CDR3 spans 14 amino acids. Germline assignment: CDR1 GTSNPN and CDR2 SVGIG (reference sequence). DNA of the CDR3: TGTGCGTCTAGGGGTAGTTGGTTGGCAGATACGCAGTATTTT. This translates into CASRGSWLADTQYF.

This chain links TRBV7-9 with TRBJ2-3; TRBD2 aligns across 8 bases. The V and J ends lost 1 base and 10 bases, in that order; junction bases with no gene match: 7. Per the germline V gene, CDR1 is SEHNR and CDR2 is FQNEAQ (reference sequence). The CDR3 is made up of 14 amino acids. The chain's CDR3 is CASSLDSAGAPQYF. The CDR3 nucleotides read TGTGCCAGCAGCTTAGATTCAGCGGGAGCCCCGCAGTATTTT.

V and J are TRBV28 and TRBJ1-1; TRBD1 agrees at 11 bases. CDR1 and CDR2 from the germline V gene are MDHEN and SYDVKM. V lost 6 bases to trimming and J lost 1 base; unmatched junction nucleotides: 7. The CDR3 is 16 residues long. The CDR3 loop is CASSRTGGGSNTEAFF. CDR3 nucleotide sequence: TGTGCCAGCAGCCGGACAGGGGGCGGATCGAACACTGAAGCTTTCTTT.

The CDR3 sequence: CASSLKGPSGANVLTF. The CDR3, as DNA: TGTGCCAGCAGTTTAAAGGGGCCCTCTGGGGCCAACGTCCTGACTTTC. The V gene is TRBV27, the J gene TRBJ2-6; maybe TRBD1 (5 bases). V lost 2 bases, J lost 0 bases, and 8 bases lay in between. The CDR3 spans 16 residues. Germline-derived CDR1 and CDR2 are MNHEY and SMNVEV (reference sequence).

V usage is TRBV29-1 and J usage is TRBJ1-5; TRBD1 is a possible D gene (5 bases). Germline-derived CDR1 and CDR2 are SQVTM and ANQGSEA. The CDR3 extends over 13 amino acids. The germline V and J ends were trimmed by 3 bases and 6 bases, with 12 bases remaining between them. CDR3 protein: CSVDSGTGQPQHF. The DNA of the CDR3 is TGCAGCGTTGATTCAGGGACTGGTCAGCCCCAGCATTTT.

The chain combines TRBV12-3 or TRBV12-4 with TRBJ1-1; D is uncertain. V lost 6 bases and J lost 5, with 13 bases in between. The CDR3 contains 13 residues. CDR3 loop: CASSPQVGTEAFF. The DNA for the CDR3 is TGTGCCAGCAGCCCCCAGGTTGGGACTGAAGCTTTCTTT.

The CDR3 region has the DNA TGCGCCAGCAGCATCCAGGGTGATGAGCAGTTCTTC. The encoded protein is CASSIQGDEQFF. This rearrangement joins TRBV5-1 to TRBJ2-1; TRBD1 might be the D (5 bases). The CDR3 sequence is 12 residues long. CDR1 and CDR2 from the germline V gene are SGHRS and YFSETQ. V was cut by 4 bases and J by 8 bases, with 10 bases left in between.

The chain carries TRBV9 and TRBJ2-2; D remains unclear. CDR1 is SGDLS and CDR2 is YYNGEE in the germline V gene. The CDR3 spans 15 residues. V was shortened by 0 bases and J by 5 bases, with 11 bases between the two germline ends. The CDR3 DNA sequence: TGTGCCAGCAGCGTAGACCCAATACAAACCGGGGAGCTGTTTTTT. Translation gives CASSVDPIQTGELFF.

This sequence joins TRBV2 and TRBJ2-2; 8 nucleotides match TRBD2. J gave up 3 bases and V 4 bases, and 1 base lay outside the gene matches. The CDR3 is 14 amino acids. CDR1 is SNHLY and CDR2 is FYNNEI in the germline V gene. CDR3 in DNA: TGTGCCAGCAGTGGGACTAGCCACACCGGGGAGCTGTTTTTT. Translated, it gives CASSGTSHTGELFF.

The rearrangement joins TRBV14 to TRBJ1-5, with D perhaps matching TRBD1 (6 bases). From germline, CDR1 is SGHDN and CDR2 FVKESK. V lost 0 bases and J lost 3, with 18 bases in between. The CDR3 runs 18 residues. The CDR3 sequence is CASSQEGGGGGINQPQHF. The CDR3 nucleotides read TGTGCCAGCAGCCAAGAGGGAGGGGGGGGCGGCATCAATCAGCCCCAGCATTTT.